This T cell receptor (beta chain) was retrieved from a study of blood T cells in healthy people across ages. The study's findings and limits: Long-lived donors had more naive CD4+ cells and higher diversity than aged donors.

The CDR3 is made up of 12 amino acids. Trimming took 6 bases from V and 4 from J; bases not matched to a gene: 5. Per the germline V gene, CDR1 is DFQATT and CDR2 is SNEGSKA (reference sequence). For this clonotype: Its antigen is unknown.

Sample-barcoded 5' priming and a J-beta primer mix drove a second PCR of roughly 6 to 12 cycles. TCRdb itself ran the 5' RACE reads through MiXCR, one entry per CDR3 protein. There are around 650,000 distinct CDR3 sequences in the sample; 35% to 50% occur only once, and about 30% lies in the top ten. At least 5 micrograms of total RNA were extracted per sample. This rearrangement joins TRBV20-1 to TRBJ2-7; 8 bases are shared with TRBD1. This TCR came from a man older than 75 in good health. Sequences were obtained from blood. CDR3 protein: CSAAGGGYEQYF. CDR3 nucleotide sequence: TGCAGTGCCGCAGGGGGCGGTTACGAGCAGTACTTC.